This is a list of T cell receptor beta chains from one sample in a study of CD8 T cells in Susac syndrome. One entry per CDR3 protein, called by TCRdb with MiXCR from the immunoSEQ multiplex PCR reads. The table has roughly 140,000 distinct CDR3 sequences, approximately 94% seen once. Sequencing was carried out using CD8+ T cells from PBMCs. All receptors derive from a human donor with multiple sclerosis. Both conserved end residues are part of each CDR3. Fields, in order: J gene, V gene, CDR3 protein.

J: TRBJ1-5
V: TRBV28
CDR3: CASSRGQGSQPQHF

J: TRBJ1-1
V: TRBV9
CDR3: CASNPAGQLNTEAFF

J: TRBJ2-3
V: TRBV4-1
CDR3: CASSQGLTDTQYF

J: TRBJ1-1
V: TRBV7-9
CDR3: CASSLNRPEAFF

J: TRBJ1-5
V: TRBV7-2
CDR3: CASSLTGTGGRQPQHF

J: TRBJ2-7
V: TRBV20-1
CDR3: CSARDVSSGGYEQYF

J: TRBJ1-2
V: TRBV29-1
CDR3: CSVEGQGSFYGYTF

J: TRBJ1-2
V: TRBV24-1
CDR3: CATSDLNYGYTF

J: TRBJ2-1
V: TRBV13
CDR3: CASSLYERGANEQFF

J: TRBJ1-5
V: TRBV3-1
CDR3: CASSQNRDRGEPQHF

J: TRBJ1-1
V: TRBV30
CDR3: CAWSVRPGWNTEAFF

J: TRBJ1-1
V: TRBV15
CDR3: CATSRDTEAFF

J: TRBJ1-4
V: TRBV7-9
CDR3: CASSPGQGSVDEKLFF

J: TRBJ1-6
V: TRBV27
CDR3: CASSFGVSYNSPLHF

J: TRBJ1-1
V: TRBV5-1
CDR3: CASRLGGEAFF

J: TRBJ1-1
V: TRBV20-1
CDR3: CSASRGQWGLNTEAFF

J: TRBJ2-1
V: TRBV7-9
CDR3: CASSMFSGRYNEQFF

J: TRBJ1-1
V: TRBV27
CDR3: CASSQLWSTGNTEAFF

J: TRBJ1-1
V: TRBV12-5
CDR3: CASGERGEAFF

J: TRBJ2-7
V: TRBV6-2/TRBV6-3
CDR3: CASSFGSASSPYEQYF

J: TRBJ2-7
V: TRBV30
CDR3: CAWSPREPPWEQYF

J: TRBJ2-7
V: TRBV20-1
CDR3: CSARDRGPSSYEQYF

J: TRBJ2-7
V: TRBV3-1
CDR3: CASSKGLSYEQYF

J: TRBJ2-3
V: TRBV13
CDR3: CASSLGRQGALTTDTQYF

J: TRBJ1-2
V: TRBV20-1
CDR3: CSARVRDDYGYTF

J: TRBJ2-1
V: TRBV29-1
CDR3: CSVEVGTGVDEQFF

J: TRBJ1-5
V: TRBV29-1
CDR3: CSVGAGEGGPQHF

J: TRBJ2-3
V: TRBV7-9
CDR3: CASPPGGLTDTQYF

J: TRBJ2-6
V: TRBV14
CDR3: CASSLTGPGANVLTF

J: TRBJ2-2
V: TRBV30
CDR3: CAWTGLGTGGVEVAGELFF

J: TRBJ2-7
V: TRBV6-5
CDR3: CASSYRGQGRYEQYF

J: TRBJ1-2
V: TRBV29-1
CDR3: CSVPSLGGYTF

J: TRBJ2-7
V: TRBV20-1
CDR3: CSALQGSEQYF

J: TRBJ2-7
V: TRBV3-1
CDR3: CASSQDGGQPLNEQYF

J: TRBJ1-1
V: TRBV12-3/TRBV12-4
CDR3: CASSLAARGTEAFF

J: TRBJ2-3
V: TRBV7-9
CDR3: CASSPRTGLTDTQYF

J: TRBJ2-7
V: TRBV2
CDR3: CASSERGRVGQYF

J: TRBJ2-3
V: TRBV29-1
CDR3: CSGSDSDTQYF

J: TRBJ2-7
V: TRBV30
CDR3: CAWSGSVTYEQYF

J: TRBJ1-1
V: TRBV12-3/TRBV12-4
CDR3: CASSLTGGRTEAFF

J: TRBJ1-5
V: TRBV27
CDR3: CASMRAGSNQPQHF

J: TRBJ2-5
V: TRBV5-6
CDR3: CASSLAKGTQYF

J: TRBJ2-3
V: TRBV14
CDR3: CASSTWDRVPDTQYF

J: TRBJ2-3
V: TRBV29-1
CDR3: CSVRGGDPRLQYF

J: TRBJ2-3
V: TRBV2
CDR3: CASSEPGTSGVDTQYF

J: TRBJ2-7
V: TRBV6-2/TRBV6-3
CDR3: CASSYSGPKQYF

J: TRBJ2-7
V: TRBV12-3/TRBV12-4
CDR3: CASTPGQHYEQYF

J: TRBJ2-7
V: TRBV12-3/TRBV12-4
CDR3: CASSPTGPFPYEQYF

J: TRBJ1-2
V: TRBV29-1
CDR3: CSVTSRDRGATSNYGYTF

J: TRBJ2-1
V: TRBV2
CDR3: CASSSGRGREREQFF

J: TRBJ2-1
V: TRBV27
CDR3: CASSPSGPNHNEQFF

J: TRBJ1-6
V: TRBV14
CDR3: CASSQEWGAPLHF